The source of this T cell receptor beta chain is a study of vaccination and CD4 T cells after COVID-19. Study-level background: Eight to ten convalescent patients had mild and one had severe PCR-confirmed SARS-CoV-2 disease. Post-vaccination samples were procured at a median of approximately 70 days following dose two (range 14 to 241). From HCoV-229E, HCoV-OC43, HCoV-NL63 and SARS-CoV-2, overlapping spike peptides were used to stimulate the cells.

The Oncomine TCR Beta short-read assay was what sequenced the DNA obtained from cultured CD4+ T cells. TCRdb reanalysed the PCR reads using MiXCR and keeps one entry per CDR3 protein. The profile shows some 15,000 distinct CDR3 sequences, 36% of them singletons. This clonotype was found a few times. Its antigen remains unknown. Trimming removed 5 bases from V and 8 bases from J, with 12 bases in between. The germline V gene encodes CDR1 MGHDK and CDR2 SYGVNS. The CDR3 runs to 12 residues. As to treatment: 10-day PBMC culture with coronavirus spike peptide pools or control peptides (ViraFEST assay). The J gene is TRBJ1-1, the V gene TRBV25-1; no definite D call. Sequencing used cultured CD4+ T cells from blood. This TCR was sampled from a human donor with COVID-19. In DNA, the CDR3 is TGTGCCAGCAGTAAGGGTCTAGGGGAAGCTTTCTTT. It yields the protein CASSKGLGEAFF.